This entry is about one T cell receptor (beta chain). Its antigen is not yet known. No clone much larger than this one lies a single base away; base qualities are absent. This entry belongs to a study of T cell responses to AZD1222 COVID-19 vaccine (dated by TCRdb to about 2021). Context from the whole study: A total of approximately 230 trial participants underwent TCR sequencing, of whom 207 received two doses of AZD1222 and roughly 25 received two doses of the MenACWY control vaccine. Trial participants were enrolled by age into 18-55, 56-69 and 70-plus year subgroups, with roughly 160, 29 and 62 TCR-sequenced participants respectively.

What this sample's time point label stands for: about 28 days (+/-7) after the second vaccine dose. This specimen's treatment or condition label, interpreted: meningococcal conjugate vaccine given as trial control. Vaccinee samples were obtained from the UK trials COV001 and COV002, which included a single-blind randomized controlled phase 2/3 trial of AZD1222 (ChAdOx1 nCoV-19) in healthy adults. For TCRbeta chain sequencing, PBMC samples from trial participants were taken at day 0 and at day 28 after the second dose. The CDR3 covers 12 residues, taking in both the cysteine and the phenylalanine. Only CDR3 DNA remains: 36 bases, in frame from the first base. V is clipped by 6 bases and J by 9 bases, and the sequence between their germline boundaries is 12 bases long. The CDR3 regions of human TCRbeta chains were subjected to immunosequencing. The source study handled its data this way. Repertoire TCRs were checked for matches against a reference library of SARS-CoV-2-specific TCRs that had been generated using the MIRA antigen-specificity platform. Breadth meant the fraction of unique TCRs that were SARS-CoV-2-associated, whereas depth meant the fraction of total T cells that were SARS-CoV-2-associated. Using the MIRA data, every spike-specific TCR was mapped to the spike region that the TCR reacted to and assigned to either a CD4 or a CD8 class. Log10-transformed breadth and depth values were compared by one-way ANOVA with Sidak's multiple comparisons tests. TCRdb retrieved this table from immuneACCESS and kept in-frame rearrangements only. Not all clones are present; in checked studies, unresolved V genes account for under half, and no reason is known for the remainder. D and trimming were read from the DNA, whereas the V and J calls and clone size are those reported in that table. The sample contains 99,000 or so clones, approximately 86% of them found a single time. Of the sample, 3% to 4% is held by the ten largest clones.

Overall study results and their limits: Participants were mostly white British, with more females than males. The authors suggested clonal diversity may have been underestimated. Epitopes outside the regions mutated in the B.1.351 and B.1.1.7 variants were reportedly recognized by nearly half of the unique spike-specific TCRs. Conclusions about previously exposed vaccinees are limited, since just five or six AZD1222 recipients were seropositive for SARS-CoV-2 at baseline. Vaccine-associated CD4 TCRs spanned the whole spike protein, with dominant responses in regions 160-218 and 743-854. In the small 56-69-year group, the increase in depth fell short of significance, most likely because of low power. Because no samples from the day 14 peak response were available, repertoires could be characterized only after the peak T cell response. After two AZD1222 doses, spike-specific TCR breadth and depth were significantly higher than at day 0 and than in MenACWY recipients.

This specimen was peripheral blood, taken 28 days after the second dose of the MenACWY control vaccine. The receptor was derived from an adult who received the MenACWY meningococcal vaccine as a control. The chain couples TRBV12-3 or TRBV12-4 to TRBJ1-5; the D gene cannot be resolved reliably. This receptor has the CDR3 CASSRGRLPQHF. The nucleotides are TGTGCCAGCAGCCGCGGCCGATTGCCCCAGCATTTT.